This T cell receptor (beta chain) is from a study of blood T cell repertoires in COVID-19. Sequencing used immunoSEQ multiplex PCR; TCRdb keeps in-frame clones, though not all of them. Among about half a million clones listed, 75% to 90% were seen once. The CDR3 sequence is 13 residues long. CDR1 and CDR2 (germline): MNHEY, SMNVEV (reference sequence). V lost 5 bases, J lost 6 bases, and 5 bases stayed unmatched. The receptor comes from a human donor in a cohort sampled during active COVID-19. V gene TRBV27 combines with J gene TRBJ2-3, with 7 bases identical to TRBD2. Sequenced input: peripheral blood. CDR3 loop: CASSPQGGDTQYF. CDR3 DNA sequence: TGTGCCAGCAGTCCGCAGGGAGGGGATACGCAGTATTTT.